The 22 T cell receptor beta chains presented below share a single source sample, sequenced in a study of T cells in Graves' hyperthyroidism and ophthalmopathy. Amplification targeted TCR beta CDR3 regions from RNA transcripts. HTBI primers were employed in a first-round RT-PCR of the TCR CDR3. TCRdb analysed the multiplex PCR reads with MiXCR anew, one entry per CDR3 protein. The sample has roughly 800,000 distinct CDR3 sequences, around 38% seen once. The sequenced material came from blood. These receptors originate from a man younger than 30 with Graves' hyperthyroidism.

This clonotype was seen more than once but under ten times. This rearrangement joins TRBV7-2 to TRBJ2-7; D unresolved. V lost 1 base and J lost 0, with 10 bases in between. The CDR3 is 15 amino acids. Germline CDR1 is SGHTA and CDR2 is FQGNSA. The CDR3 spells CASSLGSLSSYEQYF. The DNA of the CDR3 is TGTGCCAGCAGCTTAGGTAGCTTGAGCTCCTACGAGCAGTACTTC.

This clonotype has just a few counts. The chain uses TRBV29-1 and TRBJ2-5; the D is unclear. The germline V and J ends were trimmed by 0 bases and 4 bases, with 6 bases remaining between them. CDR3 size: 12 residues. Germline loops: CDR1 SQVTM, CDR2 ANQGSEA. This CDR3 is CSVEDWGETQYF. DNA of the CDR3: TGCAGCGTTGAAGATTGGGGAGAGACCCAGTACTTC. The whole variable domain, filled in from reference TRBV29-1 and TRBJ2-5, reads SAVISQKPSRDICQRGTSLTIQCQVDSQVTMMFWYRQQPGQSLTLIATANQGSEATYESGFVIDKFPISRPNLTFSTLTVSNMSPEDSSIYLCSVEDWGETQYFGPGTRLLVL.

Only a few counts were recorded for this clonotype. The chain carries TRBV2 and TRBJ2-5, with 11 positions matching TRBD2. V lost 6 bases and J lost 0; bases outside the gene matches: 6. Germline V gene data show CDR1 as SNHLY and CDR2 as FYNNEI. The CDR3 sequence is 16 residues long. CDR3 DNA sequence: TGTGCCAGCAGCTCGGGGACTAGCGGCAACCAAGAGACCCAGTACTTC. This gives the protein CASSSGTSGNQETQYF.

This clonotype was seen a few times. The rearrangement uses TRBV9 and TRBJ1-1; D gene ambiguous. The CDR3 loop spans 12 amino acids. CDR1 and CDR2 from the germline V gene are SGDLS and YYNGEE. Trimming removed 0 bases at V and 7 bases at J, with 7 bases between. The CDR3 bases are TGTGCCAGCAGCGTAGCGGCGGGTGAAGCTTTCTTT. Protein sequence: CASSVAAGEAFF.

The CDR3 loop reads CASSESSGGNEQYF. For the CDR3, the DNA is TGTGCCAGCAGTGAATCTAGCGGGGGAAACGAGCAGTACTTC. The chain carries TRBV25-1 and TRBJ2-7, with 10 positions matching TRBD2. V gave up 1 base and J gave up 5 bases; unmatched junction bases: 2. The CDR3 spans 14 residues. CDR1 and CDR2 from the germline V gene are MGHDK and SYGVNS.

This clonotype was detected ten times or more. V gene TRBV5-1 combines with J gene TRBJ1-5, with TRBD1 identical over 8 bases. V gave up 7 bases and J gave up 1 base; unmatched junction bases: 4. The V gene's germline CDR1 is SGHRS and CDR2 YFSETQ. CDR3 length equals 14 residues. This CDR3 reads CASGTGESNQPQHF. The CDR3 nucleotides read TGCGCCAGCGGGACAGGAGAAAGCAATCAGCCCCAGCATTTT.

Details on this clonotype: A single base separates this from a much larger clone, so it may be a read error. This sequence joins TRBV19 and TRBJ1-5, with D possibly being TRBD1 (6 bases). CDR3 length: 16 amino acids. Germline CDR1 and CDR2: LNHDA and SQIVND (reference sequence). V lost 3 bases and J 3 bases, leaving 15 bases between the germline ends. The CDR3 loop is CASSIAGGSHNQPQHF. The CDR3 coding sequence is TGTGCCAGTAGTATCGCTGGGGGCAGCCACAATCAGCCCCAGCATTTT.

The chain has TRBV20-1 and TRBJ2-7, with D perhaps matching TRBD1 (6 bases). This CDR3 comprises 15 residues. V lost 3 bases and J 6 bases, leaving 21 bases between the germline ends. Germline V CDR1 and CDR2: DFQATT, SNEGSKA (reference sequence). This CDR3 reads CSARGQGHTDFEQYF. CDR3 in DNA: TGCAGTGCTAGGGGCCAGGGACATACAGATTTCGAGCAGTACTTC.

This clonotype has ten or more counts. V gene TRBV20-1 combines with J gene TRBJ2-7, with D perhaps assigned TRBD1 or TRBD2 (5 bases each). The CDR3 consists of 11 residues. The V gene's germline CDR1 is DFQATT and CDR2 SNEGSKA (reference sequence). The ends were cut back, 3 bases at V and 4 bases at J, with 7 bases in the middle. This CDR3 reads CSARGEYEQYF. CDR3 nucleotide sequence: TGCAGTGCTAGGGGGGAGTACGAGCAGTACTTC.

The J gene is TRBJ2-2, the V gene TRBV25-1; tentatively, D is TRBD1 (6 bases). V was cut by 6 bases and J by 7 bases, with 18 bases left in between. This CDR3 spans 15 amino acids. Germline assignment: CDR1 MGHDK and CDR2 SYGVNS. CDR3 nucleotides: TGTGCCAGCAGCCAAGTCCAACAGGGTAACGGGGAGCTGTTTTTT. This encodes CASSQVQQGNGELFF.

Many counts were recorded for this clonotype. The rearrangement links TRBV19 to TRBJ1-1; 7 bases line up with TRBD1. Trimming took 5 bases from V and 2 from J; bases not matched to a gene: 2. Germline CDR1 reads LNHDA; CDR2 reads SQIVND (reference sequence). CDR3 length equals 13 residues. CDR3 protein: CASSGQVNTEAFF. The CDR3 DNA follows: TGTGCCAGTAGTGGACAGGTCAACACTGAAGCTTTCTTT.

This clonotype was observed at least ten times. The gene calls are TRBV7-9 and TRBJ1-5, with D uncertain. With 3 bases removed from V and 3 bases from J, the gap between germline ends came to 6 bases. The CDR3 is 13 residues long. Germline CDR1 reads SEHNR; CDR2 reads FQNEAQ (reference sequence). The CDR3 spells CASSFGDNQPQHF. The CDR3, as DNA: TGTGCCAGCAGCTTCGGGGACAATCAGCCCCAGCATTTT.

The V call is TRBV7-9, the J call TRBJ2-7; 7 nucleotides match TRBD1. Germline values: CDR1 SEHNR, CDR2 FQNEAQ (reference sequence). The CDR3 consists of 17 residues. V lost 5 bases to trimming and J lost 3 bases; unmatched junction nucleotides: 16. The CDR3 loop is CASSGGPGAGGGYEQYF. The DNA for the CDR3 is TGTGCCAGCAGCGGAGGACCAGGGGCAGGGGGTGGCTACGAGCAGTACTTC.

Concerning this clonotype itself: Mismatch with germline at one junction end may stem from a read error. This chain links TRBV9 with TRBJ1-1, with D maybe TRBD1 (5 bases). Germline CDR1 SGDLS, CDR2 YYNGEE. The CDR3 sequence is 15 residues long. This CDR3 reads CASSQDKGVGTEAFF. CDR3 DNA: TGCGCCAGCAGCCAAGATAAAGGGGTGGGCACTGAAGCTTTCTTT.

The chain employs TRBV20-1 and TRBJ2-2; TRBD1 matches 7 bases. The CDR3 runs to 18 residues. V was pared by 1 base and J by 0 bases, with 11 bases of the junction left unmatched. In germline, CDR1 is DFQATT, CDR2 SNEGSKA (reference sequence). For the CDR3, the DNA is TGCAGTGCTAGAGGGGCATCTGGACAGGATACGAACACCGGGGAGCTGTTTTTT. Its translation: CSARGASGQDTNTGELFF.

About this clonotype: A much more abundant neighbour one base away suggests this may be a read error. The V gene is TRBV2, the J gene TRBJ2-7; no clear D gene. The CDR3 consists of 13 residues. Germline CDR1 SNHLY, CDR2 FYNNEI. CDR3 DNA sequence: TGTGCCAGCAGTGAAACTCCGGTCTACGAGCAGAACTTC. It is translated as CASSETPVYEQNF.

This rearrangement joins TRBV7-6 to TRBJ2-5; no reliable D call. The CDR3 extends over 15 amino acids. Germline CDR1 is SGHVS and CDR2 is FNYEAQ. The V gene lost 5 bases and the J gene lost 1 base, with 14 bases spanning the gap. The CDR3 bases are TGTGCCAGCAGCCAAGAGCTACGGATCCAAGAGACCCAGTACTTC. This translates into CASSQELRIQETQYF.

This clonotype has only a few counts. The rearrangement joins TRBV6-6 to TRBJ1-4; D may be TRBD1 (5 bases). This CDR3 spans 14 amino acids. Between the trimmed V and J ends, which lost 9 bases and 2 bases, there was a span of 13 bases. Per germline, CDR1 MNHNY and CDR2 SVGAGI (reference sequence). The CDR3 sequence is CASKGRTTNEKLFF. The CDR3 region has the DNA TGTGCCAGTAAGGGGCGGACGACTAATGAAAAACTGTTTTTT.

The CDR3: CASSLRGSPGDGEKLFF. CDR3 bases: TGCGCCAGCAGCTTGAGGGGCAGCCCGGGGGATGGTGAAAAACTGTTTTTT. V usage is TRBV5-1 and J usage is TRBJ1-4; maybe TRBD1 (5 bases). V shed 1 base and J shed 7 bases, with 20 bases lying between them. The CDR3 totals 17 residues. Looked up from germline, CDR1 is SGHRS and CDR2 is YFSETQ.

Note on this clonotype: Sequence at one end of the junction differs from germline and may be a read error. V gene TRBV10-3 combines with J gene TRBJ1-4; D is undetermined. CDR1 ENHRY and CDR2 SYGVKD come from the germline V gene. The CDR3 loop spans 14 amino acids. This CDR3 is CASSPMDGSEKLFF. CDR3 DNA: TGTGCCAGCAGTCCGATGGACGGTTCTGAAAAACTGTTTTTT.

The chain carries TRBV13 and TRBJ2-6, with D hard to call. Germline V gives CDR1 PRHDT, CDR2 FYEKMQ (reference sequence). CDR3 length: 14 residues. Trimming pared 6 bases from V and 0 bases from J, leaving 6 bases between. CDR3 sequence (DNA): TGTGCCAGCAGTTTCCACTCTGGGGCCAACGTCCTGACTTTC. It is translated as CASSFHSGANVLTF.

For this clonotype: A single base separates this from a much larger clone, so it may be a read error. The chain's CDR3 is CAAGTGVTGELFF. The CDR3 DNA sequence: TGTGCCGCCGGGACAGGGGTCACCGGGGAGCTGTTTTTT. This chain connects TRBV30 to TRBJ2-2, with 10 bases lining up with TRBD1. This CDR3 spans 13 amino acids. CDR1 and CDR2 (germline): GTSNPN, SVGIG (reference sequence). V shed 8 bases, J shed 4 bases, and the junction held 4 bases outside the gene matches.